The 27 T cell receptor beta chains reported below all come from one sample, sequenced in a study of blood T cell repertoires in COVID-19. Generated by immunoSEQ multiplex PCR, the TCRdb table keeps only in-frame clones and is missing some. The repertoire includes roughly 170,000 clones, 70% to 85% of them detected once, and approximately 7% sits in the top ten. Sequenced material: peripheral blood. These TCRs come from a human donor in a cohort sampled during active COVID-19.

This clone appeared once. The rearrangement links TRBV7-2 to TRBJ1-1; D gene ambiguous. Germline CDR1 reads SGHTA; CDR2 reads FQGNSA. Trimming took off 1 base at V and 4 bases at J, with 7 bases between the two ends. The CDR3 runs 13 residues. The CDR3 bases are TGTGCCAGCAGCTTAGGCGGGGTCACTGAAGCTTTCTTT. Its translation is CASSLGGVTEAFF.

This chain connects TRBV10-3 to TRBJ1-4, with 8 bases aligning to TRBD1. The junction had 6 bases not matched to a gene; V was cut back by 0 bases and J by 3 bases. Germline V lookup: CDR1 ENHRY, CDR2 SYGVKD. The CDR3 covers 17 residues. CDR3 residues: CAISESPRTGPNEKLFF. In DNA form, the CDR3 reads TGTGCCATCAGTGAGTCGCCTCGGACAGGGCCTAATGAAAAACTGTTTTTT.

CDR3 loop: CASRGQLYNEQFF. The CDR3 DNA reads TGTGCCAGCAGGGGACAGTTATACAATGAGCAGTTCTTC. J is TRBJ2-1 and V is TRBV27, with 7 bases aligning to TRBD1. CDR3 length: 13 residues. Per the germline V gene, CDR1 is MNHEY and CDR2 is SMNVEV (reference sequence). V trimming: 6 bases; J trimming: 4 bases; junction bases outside the gene matches: 3.

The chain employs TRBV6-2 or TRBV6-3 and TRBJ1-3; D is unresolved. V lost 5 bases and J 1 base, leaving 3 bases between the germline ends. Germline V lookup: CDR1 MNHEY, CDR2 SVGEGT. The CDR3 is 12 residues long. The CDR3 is CASSVSGNTIYF. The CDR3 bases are TGTGCCAGCAGTGTATCTGGAAACACCATATATTTT.

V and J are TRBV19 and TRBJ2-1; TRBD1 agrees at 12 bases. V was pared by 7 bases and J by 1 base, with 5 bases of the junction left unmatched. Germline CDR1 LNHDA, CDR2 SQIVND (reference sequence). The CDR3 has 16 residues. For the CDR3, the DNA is TGTGCCAGTATGGGGACAGGGGGCCATTCCTACAATGAGCAGTTCTTC. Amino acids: CASMGTGGHSYNEQFF.

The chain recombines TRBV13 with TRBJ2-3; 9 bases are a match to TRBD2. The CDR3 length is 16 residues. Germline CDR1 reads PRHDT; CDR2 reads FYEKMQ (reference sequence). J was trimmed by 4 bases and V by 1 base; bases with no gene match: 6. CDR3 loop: CASSLARGGAADTQYF. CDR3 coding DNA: TGTGCCAGCAGCTTAGCGCGCGGGGGGGCTGCAGATACGCAGTATTTT.

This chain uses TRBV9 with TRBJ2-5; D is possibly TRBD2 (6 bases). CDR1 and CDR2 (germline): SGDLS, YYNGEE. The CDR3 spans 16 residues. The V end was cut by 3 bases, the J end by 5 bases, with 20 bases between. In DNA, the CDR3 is TGTGCCAGCAGCGGTGGGGGAGCGGGTAGGCTGGAGACCCAGTACTTC. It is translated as CASSGGGAGRLETQYF.

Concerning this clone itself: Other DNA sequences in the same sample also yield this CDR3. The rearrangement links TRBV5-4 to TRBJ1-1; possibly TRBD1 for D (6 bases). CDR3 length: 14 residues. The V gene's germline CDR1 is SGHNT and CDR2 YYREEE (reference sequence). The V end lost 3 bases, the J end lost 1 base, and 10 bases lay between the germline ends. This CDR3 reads CASSYGQQNTEAFF. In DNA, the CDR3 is TGTGCCAGCAGCTACGGACAGCAGAACACTGAAGCTTTCTTT.

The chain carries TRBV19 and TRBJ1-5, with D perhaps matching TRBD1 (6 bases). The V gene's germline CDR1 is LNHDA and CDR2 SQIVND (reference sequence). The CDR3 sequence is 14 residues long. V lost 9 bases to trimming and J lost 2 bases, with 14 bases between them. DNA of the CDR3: TGTGCCAGCAAAGGGGGTGATGGCAATCAGCCCCAGCATTTT. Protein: CASKGGDGNQPQHF.

This chain's CDR3 is CASSRGGLQETQYF. The DNA for the CDR3 is TGTGCCAGCAGCCGGGGGGGCCTTCAAGAGACCCAGTACTTC. J is TRBJ2-5 and V is TRBV3-1 (or the pseudogene TRBV3-2); D might be TRBD2 (7 bases). Germline CDR1 is LGHDT and CDR2 is YNNKEL (reference sequence). The CDR3 covers 14 residues. The ends were cut back, 4 bases at V and 2 bases at J, with 11 bases in the middle.

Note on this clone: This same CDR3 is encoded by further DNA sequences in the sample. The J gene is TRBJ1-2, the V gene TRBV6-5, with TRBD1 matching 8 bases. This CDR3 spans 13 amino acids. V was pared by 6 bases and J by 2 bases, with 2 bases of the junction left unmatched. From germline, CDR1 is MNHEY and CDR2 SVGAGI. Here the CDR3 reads CASSRTGNYGYTF. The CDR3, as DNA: TGTGCCAGCAGCAGGACAGGGAACTATGGCTACACCTTC.

The CDR3 nucleotides read TGCGCCAGCAGCCAAGCGGGGACATCGGGGAATGAAAAACTGTTTTTT. It encodes CASSQAGTSGNEKLFF. The V call is TRBV4-1, the J call TRBJ1-4, with a tentative D call TRBD1 (6 bases). Per the germline V gene, CDR1 is MGHRA and CDR2 is YSYEKL. Trimming cost V 1 base and J 5 bases, with 14 bases left between them. This CDR3 has 16 residues.

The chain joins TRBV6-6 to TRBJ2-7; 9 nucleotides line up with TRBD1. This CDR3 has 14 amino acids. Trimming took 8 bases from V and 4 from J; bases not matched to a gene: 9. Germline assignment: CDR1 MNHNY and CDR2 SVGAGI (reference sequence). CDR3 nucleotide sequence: TGTGCCAGCGGCCACGGACAGGGGATTTACGAGCAGTACTTC. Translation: CASGHGQGIYEQYF.

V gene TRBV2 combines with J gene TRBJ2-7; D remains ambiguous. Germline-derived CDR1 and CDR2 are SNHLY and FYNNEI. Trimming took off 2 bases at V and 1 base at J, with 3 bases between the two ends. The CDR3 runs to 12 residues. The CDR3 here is CASSEQSYEQYF. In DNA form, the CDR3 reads TGTGCCAGCAGTGAACAGTCCTACGAGCAGTACTTC.

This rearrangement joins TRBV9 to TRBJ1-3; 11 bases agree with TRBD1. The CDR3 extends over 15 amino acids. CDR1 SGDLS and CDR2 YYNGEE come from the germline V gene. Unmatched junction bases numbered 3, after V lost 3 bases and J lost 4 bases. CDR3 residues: CASSEDRGPGNTIYF. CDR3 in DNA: TGTGCCAGCAGCGAGGACAGGGGGCCGGGAAACACCATATATTTT.

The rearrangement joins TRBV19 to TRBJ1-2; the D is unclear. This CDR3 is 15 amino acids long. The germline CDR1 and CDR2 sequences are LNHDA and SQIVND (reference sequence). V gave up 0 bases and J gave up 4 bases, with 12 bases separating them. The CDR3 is CASSIDLVTSYGYTF. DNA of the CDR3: TGTGCCAGTAGTATAGATCTAGTGACTTCCTATGGCTACACCTTC.

The CDR3 sequence: CASSLGQGTEKGSYERYF. CDR3 coding DNA: TGCGCCAGCAGCTTGGGACAGGGGACAGAGAAAGGGTCCTACGAGCGGTACTTC. V gene TRBV5-1 combines with J gene TRBJ2-5, with 8 bases that match TRBD1. The CDR3 consists of 18 residues. J lost 13 bases, V lost 0 bases, and 23 bases had no gene match. The V gene's germline CDR1 is SGHRS and CDR2 YFSETQ.

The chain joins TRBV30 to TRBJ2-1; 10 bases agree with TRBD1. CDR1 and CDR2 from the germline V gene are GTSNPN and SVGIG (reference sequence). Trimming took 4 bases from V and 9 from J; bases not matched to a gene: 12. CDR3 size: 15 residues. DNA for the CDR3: TGTGCCTGGAACCCCGGGACAGGGGCACTCGGTGAGCAGTTCTTC. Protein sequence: CAWNPGTGALGEQFF.

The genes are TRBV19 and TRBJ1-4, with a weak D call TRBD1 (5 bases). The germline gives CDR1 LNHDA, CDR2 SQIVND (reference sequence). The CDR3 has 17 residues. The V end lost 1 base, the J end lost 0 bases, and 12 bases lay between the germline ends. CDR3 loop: CASSIGVSGATNEKLFF. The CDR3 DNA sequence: TGTGCCAGTAGTATAGGAGTCTCGGGGGCAACTAATGAAAAACTGTTTTTT.

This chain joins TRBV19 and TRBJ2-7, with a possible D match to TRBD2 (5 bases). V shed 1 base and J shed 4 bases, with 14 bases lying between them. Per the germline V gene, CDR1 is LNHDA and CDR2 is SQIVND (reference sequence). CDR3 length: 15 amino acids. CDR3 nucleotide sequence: TGTGCCAGTAGTATAGGTCCGGGGTCGGCTTACGAGCAGTACTTC. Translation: CASSIGPGSAYEQYF.

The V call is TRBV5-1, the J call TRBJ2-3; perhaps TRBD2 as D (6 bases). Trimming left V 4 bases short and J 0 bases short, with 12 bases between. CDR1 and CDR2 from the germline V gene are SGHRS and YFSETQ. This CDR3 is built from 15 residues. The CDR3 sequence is CASSTIGTSTDTQYF. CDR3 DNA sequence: TGCGCCAGCAGCACCATCGGGACTAGCACAGATACGCAGTATTTT.

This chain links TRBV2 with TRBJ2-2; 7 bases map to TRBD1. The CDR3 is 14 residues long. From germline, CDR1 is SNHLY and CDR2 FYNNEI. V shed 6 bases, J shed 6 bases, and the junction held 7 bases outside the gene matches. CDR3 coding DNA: TGTGCCAGCAGCGTAATGACAGGGTCCGGGGAGCTGTTTTTT. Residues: CASSVMTGSGELFF.

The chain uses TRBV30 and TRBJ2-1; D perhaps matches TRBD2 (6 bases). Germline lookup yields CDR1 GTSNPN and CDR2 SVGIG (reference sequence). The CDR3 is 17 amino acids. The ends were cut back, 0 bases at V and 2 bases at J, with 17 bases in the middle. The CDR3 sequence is CAWSVREKRVAYNEQFF. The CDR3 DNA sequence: TGTGCCTGGAGTGTACGGGAAAAGCGGGTGGCCTACAATGAGCAGTTCTTC.

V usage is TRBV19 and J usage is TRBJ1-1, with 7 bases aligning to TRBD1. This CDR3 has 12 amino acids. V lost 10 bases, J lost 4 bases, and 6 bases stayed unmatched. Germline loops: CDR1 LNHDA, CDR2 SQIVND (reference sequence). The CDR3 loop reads CATTTGLTEAFF. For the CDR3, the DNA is TGTGCCACCACGACAGGGCTCACTGAAGCTTTCTTT. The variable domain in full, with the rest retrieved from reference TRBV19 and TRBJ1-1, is DGGITQSPKYLFRKEGQNVTLSCEQNLNHDAMYWYRQDPGQGLRLIYYSQIVNDFQKGDIAEGYSVSREKKESFPLTVTSAQKNPTAFYLCATTTGLTEAFFGQGTRLTVV.

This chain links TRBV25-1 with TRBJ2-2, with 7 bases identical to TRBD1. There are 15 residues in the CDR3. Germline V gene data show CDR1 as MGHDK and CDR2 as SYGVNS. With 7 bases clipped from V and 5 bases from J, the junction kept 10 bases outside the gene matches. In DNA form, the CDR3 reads TGTGCCAGCAAGCCTACAGGGGTATGGACCGGGGAGCTGTTTTTT. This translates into CASKPTGVWTGELFF.

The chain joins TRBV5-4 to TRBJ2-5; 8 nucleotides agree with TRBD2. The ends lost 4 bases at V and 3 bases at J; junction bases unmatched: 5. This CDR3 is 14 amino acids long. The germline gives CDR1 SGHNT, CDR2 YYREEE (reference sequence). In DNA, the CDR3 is TGTGCCAGCAGCCTCTGGCGGGGGGAAGAGACCCAGTACTTC. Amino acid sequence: CASSLWRGEETQYF.

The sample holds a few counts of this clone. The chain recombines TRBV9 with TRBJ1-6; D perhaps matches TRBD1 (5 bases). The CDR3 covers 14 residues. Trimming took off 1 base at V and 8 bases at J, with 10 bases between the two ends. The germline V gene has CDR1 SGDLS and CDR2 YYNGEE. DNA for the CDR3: TGTGCCAGCAGCGTACAGGGACTAGATTCACCCCTCCACTTT. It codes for CASSVQGLDSPLHF.